The clone carrying this T cell receptor beta chain has more than one count but fewer than ten. The antigen is unknown. The CDR3 runs to 17 residues. V was clipped by 6 bases and J by 4 bases; unmatched bases: 12. Germline V CDR1 and CDR2: MNHEY, SVGEGT. Via MiXCR, TCRdb re-called the 5' RACE reads, giving one row per CDR3 protein. The repertoire includes 500,000 to 600,000 distinct CDR3 sequences, 20% to 25% of them detected once, and about 0.91% sits in the top ten. This entry comes from a study of identical twins. General observations from the study: Fewer insertions marked abundant cord blood beta clonotypes; young adult naive trended weakly, memory not at all.

These sequences were also reported in another study, on T cells expressing NK-cell markers. That work contributes: HCMV seropositivity marked most of the eight sequenced donors; one was seronegative. Of the CD8+ T cells in about 6 donors, roughly 1.0-7.5% belonged to dominant NKG2C+ clonotypes. One observes that, in a handful of donors, these clonotypes were also the leading ones within the CD3+CD56-NKG2C+ fraction.

Source material: CD4+ T cells sorted from blood. The sequence was collected from a woman younger than 30 in good health. The chain combines TRBV6-2 or TRBV6-3 with TRBJ2-1, with 10 bases that match TRBD2. CDR3 sequence reads: CASSYGASGRGYNEQFF. CDR3 bases: TGTGCCAGCAGCTACGGGGCAAGCGGGAGGGGGTACAATGAGCAGTTCTTC.